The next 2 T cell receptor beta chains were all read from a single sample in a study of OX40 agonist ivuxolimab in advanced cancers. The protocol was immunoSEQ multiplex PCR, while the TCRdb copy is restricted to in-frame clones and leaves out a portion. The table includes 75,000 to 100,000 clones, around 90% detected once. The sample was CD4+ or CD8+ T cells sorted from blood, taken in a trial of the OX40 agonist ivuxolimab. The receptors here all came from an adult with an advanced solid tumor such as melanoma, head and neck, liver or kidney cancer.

CDR3 sequence reads: CASSIQRLNTEAFF. The CDR3, as DNA: TGTGCCAGTAGTATCCAGCGACTGAACACTGAAGCTTTCTTT. The chain recombines TRBV19 with TRBJ1-1; no clear D. The CDR3 has 14 amino acids. Germline V gene sequence: CDR1 LNHDA, CDR2 SQIVND (reference sequence). Trimming stripped 3 bases from V and 0 bases from J, with 8 bases between.

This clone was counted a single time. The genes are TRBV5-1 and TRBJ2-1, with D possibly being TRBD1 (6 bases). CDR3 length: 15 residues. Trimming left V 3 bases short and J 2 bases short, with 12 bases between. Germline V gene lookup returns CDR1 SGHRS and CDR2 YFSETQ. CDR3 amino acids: CASSSHRETYNEQFF. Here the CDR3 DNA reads TGCGCCAGCAGCTCACACAGGGAAACCTACAATGAGCAGTTCTTC.